This T cell receptor beta chain was identified during a study of graft-versus-host responses after intestinal transplantation. General study results and limits: GvH clones turned up in recipient marrow; some had shown up first in ileum or blood.

The germline gives CDR1 SQVTM, CDR2 ANQGSEA. V was cut by 3 bases and J by 4 bases, with 9 bases left in between. The CDR3 consists of 12 residues. Remarks on this clone: The antigen is unknown.

The method was immunoSEQ multiplex PCR; TCRdb's version includes in-frame clones alone and lacks a portion of them. The sample includes some 18,000 clones, more than 65% seen only once; the top ten take less than 2%. This sequence was found in a human patient who received an intestinal transplant, so some T cells may come from the graft donor. Sequenced material: PBMCs, taken 14 days after transplant. The chain joins TRBV29-1 to TRBJ1-1; tentative D call: TRBD1 (6 bases). DNA of the CDR3: TGCAGCGTTGAGGCAGGGGTCACTGAAGCTTTCTTT. Its translation is CSVEAGVTEAFF.